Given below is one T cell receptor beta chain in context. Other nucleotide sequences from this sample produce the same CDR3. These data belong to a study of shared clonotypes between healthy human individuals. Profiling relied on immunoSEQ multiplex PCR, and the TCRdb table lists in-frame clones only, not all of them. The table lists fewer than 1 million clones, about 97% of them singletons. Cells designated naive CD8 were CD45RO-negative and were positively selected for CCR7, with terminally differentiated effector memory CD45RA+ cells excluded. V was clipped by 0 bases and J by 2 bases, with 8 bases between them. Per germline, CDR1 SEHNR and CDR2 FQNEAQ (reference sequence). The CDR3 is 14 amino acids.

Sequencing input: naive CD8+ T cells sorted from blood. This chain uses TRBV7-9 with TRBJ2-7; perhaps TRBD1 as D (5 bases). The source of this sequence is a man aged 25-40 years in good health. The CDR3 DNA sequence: TGTGCCAGCAGCTTAGCGGGGCAGGCCTACGAGCAGTACTTC. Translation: CASSLAGQAYEQYF. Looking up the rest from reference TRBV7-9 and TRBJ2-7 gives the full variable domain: DTGVSQNPRHKITKRGQNVTFRCDPISEHNRLYWYRQTLGQGPEFLTYFQNEAQLEKSRLLSDRFSAERPKGSFSTLEIQRTEQGDSAMYLCASSLAGQAYEQYFGPGTRLTVT.